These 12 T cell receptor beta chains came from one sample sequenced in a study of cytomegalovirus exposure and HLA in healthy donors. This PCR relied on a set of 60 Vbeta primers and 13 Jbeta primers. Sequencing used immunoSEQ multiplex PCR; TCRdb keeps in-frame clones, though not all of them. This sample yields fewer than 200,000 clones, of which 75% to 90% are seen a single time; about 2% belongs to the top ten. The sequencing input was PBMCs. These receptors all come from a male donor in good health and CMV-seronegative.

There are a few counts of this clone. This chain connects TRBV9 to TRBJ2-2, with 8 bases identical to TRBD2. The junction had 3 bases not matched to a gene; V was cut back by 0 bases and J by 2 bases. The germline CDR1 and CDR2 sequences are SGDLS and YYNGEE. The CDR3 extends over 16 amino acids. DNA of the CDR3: TGTGCCAGCAGCGTAGGCGGGGGGCGCAACACCGGGGAGCTGTTTTTT. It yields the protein CASSVGGGRNTGELFF.

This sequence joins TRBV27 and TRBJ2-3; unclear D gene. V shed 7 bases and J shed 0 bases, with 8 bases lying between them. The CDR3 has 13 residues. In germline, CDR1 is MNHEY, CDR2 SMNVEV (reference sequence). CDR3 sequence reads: CASKMSSTDTQYF. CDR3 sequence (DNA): TGTGCCAGCAAAATGTCTAGCACAGATACGCAGTATTTT.

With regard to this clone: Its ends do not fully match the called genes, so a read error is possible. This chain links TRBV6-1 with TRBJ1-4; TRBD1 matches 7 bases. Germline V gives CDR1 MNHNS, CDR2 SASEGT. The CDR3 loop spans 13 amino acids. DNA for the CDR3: TGTGCCAGCAGAGGCTTGCCCCAAGGACAGGACCATTTT. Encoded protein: CASRGLPQGQDHF.

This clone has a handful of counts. The CDR3 region has the DNA TGTGCCGCCACCGGCGGGGCCGTAGATGAGCAGTTCTTC. It encodes CAATGGAVDEQFF. This chain uses TRBV28 with TRBJ2-1; D may be TRBD2 (6 bases). Germline CDR1 reads MDHEN; CDR2 reads SYDVKM. This CDR3 comprises 13 residues. Trimming took 11 bases from V and 8 from J, leaving 19 bases between them.

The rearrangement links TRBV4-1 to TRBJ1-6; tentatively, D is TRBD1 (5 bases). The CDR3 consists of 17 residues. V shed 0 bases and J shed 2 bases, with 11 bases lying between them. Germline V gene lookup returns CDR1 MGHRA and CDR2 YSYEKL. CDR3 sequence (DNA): TGCGCCAGCAGCCAAGAGGTCGGGGGTACCTATAATTCACCCCTCCACTTT. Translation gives CASSQEVGGTYNSPLHF.

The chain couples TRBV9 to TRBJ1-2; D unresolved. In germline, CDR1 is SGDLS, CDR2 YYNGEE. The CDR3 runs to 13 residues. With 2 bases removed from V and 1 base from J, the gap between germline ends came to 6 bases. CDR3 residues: CASSVRSNYGYTF. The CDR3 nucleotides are TGTGCCAGCAGCGTGAGGAGTAACTATGGCTACACCTTC.

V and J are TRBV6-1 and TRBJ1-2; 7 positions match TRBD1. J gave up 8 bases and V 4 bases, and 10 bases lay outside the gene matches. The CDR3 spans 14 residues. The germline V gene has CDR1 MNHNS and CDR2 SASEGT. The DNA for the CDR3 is TGTGCCAGCAGTGTCCCCGACAGGGTTGGAGGCTACACCTTC. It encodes CASSVPDRVGGYTF.

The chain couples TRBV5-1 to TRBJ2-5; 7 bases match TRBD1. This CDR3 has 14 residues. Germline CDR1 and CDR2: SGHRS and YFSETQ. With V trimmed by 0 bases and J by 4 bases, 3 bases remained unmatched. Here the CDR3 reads CASSLGRQGETQYF. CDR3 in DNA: TGCGCCAGCAGCTTGGGACGACAGGGAGAGACCCAGTACTTC.

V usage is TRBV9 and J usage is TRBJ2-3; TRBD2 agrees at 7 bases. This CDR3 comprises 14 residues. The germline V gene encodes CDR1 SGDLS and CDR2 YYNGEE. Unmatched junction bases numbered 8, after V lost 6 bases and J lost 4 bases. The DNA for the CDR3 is TGTGCCAGCACCACAAGACTAGCCCCAGATACGCAGTATTTT. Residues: CASTTRLAPDTQYF.

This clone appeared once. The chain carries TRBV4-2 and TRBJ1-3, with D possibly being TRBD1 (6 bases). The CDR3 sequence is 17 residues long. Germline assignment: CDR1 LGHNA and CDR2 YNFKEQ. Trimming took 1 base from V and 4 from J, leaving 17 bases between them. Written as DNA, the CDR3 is TGTGCCAGCAGCCAAGCAGGGGATATCCTGGGGGGAAACACCATATATTTT. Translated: CASSQAGDILGGNTIYF.

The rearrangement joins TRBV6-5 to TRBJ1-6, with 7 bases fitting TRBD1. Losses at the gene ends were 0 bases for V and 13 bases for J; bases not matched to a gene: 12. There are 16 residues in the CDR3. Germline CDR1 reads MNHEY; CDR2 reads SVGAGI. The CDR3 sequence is CASSYSITGEMVPLHF. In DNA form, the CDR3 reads TGTGCCAGCAGTTACTCTATTACAGGGGAGATGGTTCCCCTCCACTTT.

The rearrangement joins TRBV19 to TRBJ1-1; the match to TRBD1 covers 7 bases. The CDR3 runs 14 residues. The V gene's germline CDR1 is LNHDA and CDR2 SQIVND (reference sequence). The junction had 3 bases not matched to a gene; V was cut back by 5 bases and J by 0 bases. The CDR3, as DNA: TGTGCCAGTAGTCACAGGGGCATGAACACTGAAGCTTTCTTT. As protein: CASSHRGMNTEAFF.